A single sample is the source of the 2 T cell receptor beta chains below, sequenced in a study of blood T cell repertoires in COVID-19. Libraries were prepared by immunoSEQ multiplex PCR; TCRdb keeps only in-frame clonotypes and omits some of them. The table records 200,000 to 250,000 clones, about 91% of them present only once. Sample: PBMCs or T cells enriched from blood (not recorded which). The receptors shown here come from a woman in her forties or fifties with acute COVID-19.

Note on this clone: Other DNA sequences in the sample encode the same CDR3. This rearrangement joins TRBV19 to TRBJ2-1; D perhaps matches TRBD2 (6 bases). Germline V lookup: CDR1 LNHDA, CDR2 SQIVND (reference sequence). Trimming took 3 bases from V and 1 from J, leaving 10 bases between them. There are 15 residues in the CDR3. Written as DNA, the CDR3 is TGTGCCAGTAGTATGGGGGGAAGATCCTACAATGAGCAGTTCTTC. Its translation: CASSMGGRSYNEQFF.

J is TRBJ1-2 and V is TRBV24-1, with 9 positions matching TRBD1. Trimming at V came to 4 bases and at J to 7 bases, leaving 6 bases not matched to a gene. Germline V gene sequence: CDR1 KGHDR, CDR2 SFDVKD. CDR3 length equals 14 residues. Here the CDR3 reads CATSDTGQGFGYTF. The CDR3, as DNA: TGTGCCACCAGTGACACGGGACAGGGTTTTGGCTACACCTTC.